What follows are 2 T cell receptor beta chains derived from one specimen sequenced in a study of T cells of healthy individuals. TCRdb re-called the 5' RACE reads with MiXCR, one entry per CDR3 protein. The sample holds nearly 100,000 distinct CDR3 sequences, approximately 15% seen once. Receptors were obtained from a human donor in good health.

The CDR3, as DNA: TGCGCCAGCAGCCAACTGGGACAGGGGGCGCAGCTGGCTTTCTTT. Protein: CASSQLGQGAQLAFF. This sequence joins TRBV4-1 and TRBJ1-1; TRBD1 matches 12 bases. Trimming at V came to 2 bases and at J to 11 bases, leaving 9 bases not matched to a gene. CDR1 is MGHRA, CDR2 YSYEKL, per germline. CDR3 length equals 15 residues.

Ten or more counts support this clonotype. This sequence joins TRBV12-3 or TRBV12-4 and TRBJ2-2; unclear D gene. V shed 6 bases and J shed 6 bases, with 14 bases lying between them. The CDR3 is made up of 14 amino acids. DNA of the CDR3: TGTGCCAGCAGAAGCCGACCCCACCCCGGGGAGCTGTTTTTT. Its protein is CASRSRPHPGELFF.